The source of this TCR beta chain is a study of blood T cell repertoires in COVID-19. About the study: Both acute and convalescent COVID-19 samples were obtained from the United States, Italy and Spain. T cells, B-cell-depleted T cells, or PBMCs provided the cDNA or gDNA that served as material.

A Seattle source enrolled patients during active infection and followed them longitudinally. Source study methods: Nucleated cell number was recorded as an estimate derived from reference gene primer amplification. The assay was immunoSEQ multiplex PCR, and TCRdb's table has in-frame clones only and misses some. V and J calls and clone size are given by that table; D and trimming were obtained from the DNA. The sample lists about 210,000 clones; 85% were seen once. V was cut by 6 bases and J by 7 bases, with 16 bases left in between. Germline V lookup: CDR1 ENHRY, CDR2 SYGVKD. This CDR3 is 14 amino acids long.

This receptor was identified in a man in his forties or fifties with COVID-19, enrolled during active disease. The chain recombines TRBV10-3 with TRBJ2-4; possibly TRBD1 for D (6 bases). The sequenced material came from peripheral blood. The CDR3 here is CAIRLDRASNIQYF. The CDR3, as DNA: TGTGCCATCAGATTGGACAGAGCCAGTAACATTCAGTACTTC.